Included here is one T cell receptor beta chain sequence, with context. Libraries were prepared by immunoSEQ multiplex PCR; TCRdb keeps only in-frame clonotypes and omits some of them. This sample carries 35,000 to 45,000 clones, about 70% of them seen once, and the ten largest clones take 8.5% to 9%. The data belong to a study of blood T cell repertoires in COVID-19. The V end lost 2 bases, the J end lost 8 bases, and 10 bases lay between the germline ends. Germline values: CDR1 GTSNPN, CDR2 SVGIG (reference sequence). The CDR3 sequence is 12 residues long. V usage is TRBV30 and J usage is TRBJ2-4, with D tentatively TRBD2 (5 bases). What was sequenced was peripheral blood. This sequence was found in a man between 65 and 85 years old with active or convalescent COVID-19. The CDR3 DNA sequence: TGTGCCTGGAGTCCGGCCGGGGACATTCAGTACTTC. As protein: CAWSPAGDIQYF. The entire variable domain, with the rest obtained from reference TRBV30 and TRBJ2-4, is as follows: SQTIHQWPATLVQPVGSPLSLECTVEGTSNPNLYWYRQAAGRGLQLLFYSVGIGQISSEVPQNLSASRPQDRQFILSSKKLLLSDSGFYLCAWSPAGDIQYFGAGTRLSVL.